This TCR beta chain was sequenced during a study of response to subunit inactivated influenza vaccine. The study's findings and limits: Authors suggested each seasonal flu vaccination may recruit only limited numbers of new T cells.

This clonotype was recorded many times. What it recognizes is unknown. One entry per CDR3 protein, called by TCRdb with MiXCR from the RT-PCR reads. Of around 750,000 distinct CDR3 sequences listed, over 20% were seen once; the top ten hold approximately 10%. This sample comprised PBMCs from blood, obtained 5 days after vaccination. This sequence originates from a man aged 50 or older who received an inactivated influenza vaccine.

The CDR3 DNA sequence: TGCAGTGCTTTGCCACTCGAGAGCTCCTACAATGAGCAGTTCTTC. Its translation: CSALPLESSYNEQFF. The chain links TRBV20-1 to TRBJ2-1; no definite D call. V lost 5 bases to trimming and J lost 0 bases, with 14 bases between them. The germline CDR1 and CDR2 sequences are DFQATT and SNEGSKA (reference sequence). The CDR3 covers 15 residues.